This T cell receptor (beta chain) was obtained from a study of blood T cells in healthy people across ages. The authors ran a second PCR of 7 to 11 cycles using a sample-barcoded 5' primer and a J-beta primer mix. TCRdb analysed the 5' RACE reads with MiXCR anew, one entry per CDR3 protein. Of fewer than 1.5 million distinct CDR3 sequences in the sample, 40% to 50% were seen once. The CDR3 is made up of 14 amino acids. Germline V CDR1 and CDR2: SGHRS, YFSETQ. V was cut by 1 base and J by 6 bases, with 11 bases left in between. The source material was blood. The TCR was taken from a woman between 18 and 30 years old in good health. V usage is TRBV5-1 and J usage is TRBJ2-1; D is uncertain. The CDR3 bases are TGCGCCAGCAGCTTGACCCGCTATGTCAATGAGCAGTTCTTC. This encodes CASSLTRYVNEQFF.